A selection of T cell receptor beta chains follows, all from one sample in a study of T cell clones after liver transplantation. The table came from immunoSEQ multiplex PCR; TCRdb's copy has only in-frame clones and leaves some out. The sample comprises roughly 100,000 clones, 82% of which are singletons, and 0.85% to 1% rests with the top ten. This sample comprised CD4+ T cells from blood, obtained before liver transplant. The receptors were gathered from a human donor who received a liver transplant. Each CDR3 is given with its conserved first and last residue. The D gene is left open where the match is weak. A clone size is listed for some rows: how often the clone was seen (once, few, many), or a class if it is expanded.

-,-,TRBJ2-1,TRBV28,CASSLDRNEQFF,TGTGCCAGCAGTTTGGATCGGAATGAGCAGTTCTTC
TRBD1,-,TRBJ2-7,TRBV7-2,CASSQQGVMTYEQYF,TGTGCCAGCAGCCAACAGGGGGTTATGACCTACGAGCAGTACTTC
TRBD1,-,TRBJ2-3,TRBV14,CASSHRWTGHIRDTQYF,TGTGCCAGCAGCCACCGATGGACAGGGCATATTAGGGATACGCAGTATTTT
-,-,TRBJ2-1,TRBV6-1,CASSELDSYNEQFF,TGTGCCAGCAGTGAATTGGACTCCTACAATGAGCAGTTCTTC
-,-,TRBJ2-7,TRBV4-1,CASSQDRGRAYEQYF,TGCGCCAGCAGCCAAGACCGCGGACGGGCCTACGAGCAGTACTTC
-,-,TRBJ1-1,TRBV2,CASSVGSMNTEAFF,TGTGCCAGCAGTGTTGGCAGTATGAACACTGAAGCTTTCTTT
TRBD1,-,TRBJ2-7,TRBV7-2,CASSRDRAISAEQYF,TGTGCCAGCAGCCGGGACAGAGCGATATCTGCCGAGCAGTACTTC
TRBD1,-,TRBJ1-2,TRBV18,CASSPPKGQGISYGYTF,TGTGCCAGCTCACCACCGAAGGGACAGGGGATAAGCTATGGCTACACCTTC
-,-,TRBJ1-3,TRBV4-3,CASSQDLLGGGSGNTIYF,TGCGCCAGCAGCCAAGATCTCTTAGGCGGAGGCTCTGGAAACACCATATATTTT
TRBD1,medium-sized,TRBJ1-2,TRBV2,CASSGQGGYGYTF,TGTGCCAGCAGTGGACAGGGTGGTTATGGCTACACCTTC
-,-,TRBJ2-1,TRBV9,CASSVLEQGEQFF,TGTGCCAGCAGCGTGCTAGAACAAGGGGAGCAGTTCTTC
-,-,TRBJ1-4,TRBV6-1,CASSLGRGREKLFF,TGTGCCAGCAGTCTAGGGAGGGGTAGGGAAAAACTGTTTTTT
TRBD2,-,TRBJ2-1,TRBV18,CASSGTSGVYNEQFF,TGTGCCAGCTCAGGGACTAGCGGGGTCTACAATGAGCAGTTCTTC
TRBD2,-,TRBJ2-5,TRBV5-4,CASSLGGLAGGGETQYF,TGTGCCAGCAGCTTGGGAGGACTAGCGGGAGGGGGAGAGACCCAGTACTTC
-,-,TRBJ2-2,TRBV5-1,CASSPKSTGELFF,TGCGCCAGCAGCCCCAAAAGCACCGGGGAGCTGTTTTTT
-,-,TRBJ1-3,TRBV6-1,CASSEAFGGISGNTIYF,TGTGCCAGCAGTGAGGCTTTTGGGGGGATCTCTGGAAACACCATATATTTT
-,few,TRBJ2-5,TRBV19,CASSQGWAETQYF,TGTGCCAGTAGTCAAGGGTGGGCAGAGACCCAGTACTTC
-,-,TRBJ1-1,TRBV4-2,CASSQGEGVDTEAFF,TGTGCCAGCAGCCAAGGAGAGGGGGTCGACACTGAAGCTTTCTTT
TRBD2,once,TRBJ2-1,TRBV14,CASSQAPGSGRLRISYNEQFF,TGTGCCAGCAGCCAAGCCCCGGGTAGCGGGAGGCTCCGGATCTCCTACAATGAGCAGTTCTTC
TRBD2,-,TRBJ2-7,TRBV5-1,CASSPTSGGSEQYF,TGCGCCAGCAGCCCAACTAGCGGGGGAAGCGAGCAGTACTTC
-,few,TRBJ2-7,TRBV10-3,CAISDPGVGNYEQYF,TGTGCCATCAGTGACCCGGGGGTCGGTAACTACGAGCAGTACTTC
-,once,TRBJ2-4,TRBV6-6,CASHSSAKNIQYF,TGTGCCAGCCATTCCTCGGCCAAAAACATTCAGTACTTC
TRBD2,-,TRBJ2-1,TRBV7-2,CASSKEREFDEQFF,TGTGCCAGCAGCAAAGAGCGGGAGTTCGATGAGCAGTTCTTC
TRBD2,few,TRBJ2-1,TRBV7-8,CASSSPGLAGLTYNEQFF,TGTGCCAGCAGCTCACCGGGACTAGCGGGATTGACCTACAATGAGCAGTTCTTC
-,-,TRBJ1-5,TRBV6-1,CASSVSSGVSNQPQHF,TGTGCCAGCAGTGTGTCCTCAGGGGTTAGCAATCAGCCCCAGCATTTT
TRBD1,-,TRBJ2-5,TRBV5-1,CASSGGTGGYETQYF,TGCGCCAGCAGCGGGGGCACAGGGGGATACGAGACCCAGTACTTC